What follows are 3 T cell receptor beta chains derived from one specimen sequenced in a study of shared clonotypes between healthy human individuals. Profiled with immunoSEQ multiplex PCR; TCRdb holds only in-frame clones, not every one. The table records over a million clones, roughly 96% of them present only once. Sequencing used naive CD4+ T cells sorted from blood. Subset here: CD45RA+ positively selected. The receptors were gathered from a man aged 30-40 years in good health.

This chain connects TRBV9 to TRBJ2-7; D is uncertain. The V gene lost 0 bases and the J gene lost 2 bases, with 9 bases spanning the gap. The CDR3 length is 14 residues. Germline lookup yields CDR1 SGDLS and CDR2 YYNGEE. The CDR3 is CASSVDGRTYEQYF. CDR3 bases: TGTGCCAGCAGCGTAGACGGCCGGACCTACGAGCAGTACTTC.

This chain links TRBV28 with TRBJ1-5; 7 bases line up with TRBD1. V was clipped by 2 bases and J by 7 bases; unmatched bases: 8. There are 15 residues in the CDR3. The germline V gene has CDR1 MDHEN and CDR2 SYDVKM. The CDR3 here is CASSLPQGPEQPQHF. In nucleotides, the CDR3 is TGTGCCAGCAGTTTACCACAGGGGCCGGAGCAGCCCCAGCATTTT.

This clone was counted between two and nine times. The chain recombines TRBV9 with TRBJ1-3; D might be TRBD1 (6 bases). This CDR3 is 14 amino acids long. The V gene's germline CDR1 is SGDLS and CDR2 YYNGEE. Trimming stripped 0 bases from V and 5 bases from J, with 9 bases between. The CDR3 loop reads CASSVEQGRNTIYF. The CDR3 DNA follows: TGTGCCAGCAGCGTAGAACAGGGAAGAAACACCATATATTTT.